One sample yielded the 20 T cell receptor beta chains listed below, sequenced in a study of T cell responses to AZD1222 COVID-19 vaccine. Here immunoSEQ multiplex PCR was the method, and the copy in TCRdb shows in-frame clones only, minus some. The sample includes 200,000 to 250,000 clones, more than 85% seen only once; the top ten take over 0.95%. The starting material was peripheral blood, obtained on day 0 of MenACWY control vaccination. The source is an adult in good health.

V gene TRBV7-6 combines with J gene TRBJ1-5, with D perhaps TRBD1 (6 bases). From germline, CDR1 is SGHVS and CDR2 FNYEAQ. V lost 4 bases to trimming and J lost 5 bases, with 27 bases between them. The CDR3 contains 19 residues. Here the CDR3 reads CASSYGGGPIRLPDQPQHF. The CDR3, as DNA: TGTGCCAGCAGCTACGGAGGGGGACCAATTCGATTGCCCGATCAGCCCCAGCATTTT. The whole variable domain, filled in from reference TRBV7-6 and TRBJ1-5, reads GAGVSQSPRYKVTKRGQDVALRCDPISGHVSLYWYRQALGQGPEFLTYFNYEAQQDKSGLPNDRFSAERPEGSISTLTIQRTEQRDSAMYRCASSYGGGPIRLPDQPQHFGDGTRLSIL.

J is TRBJ2-7 and V is TRBV15; 12 bases are shared with TRBD1. Trimming removed 5 bases from V and 5 bases from J; junction bases left unmatched: 7. Germline V gene sequence: CDR1 LNHNV, CDR2 YYDKDF (reference sequence). This CDR3 region has 15 residues. CDR3 sequence (DNA): TGTGCCACCAGCGCCCCCGGGACAGGGGGCAACGAGCAGTACTTC. Translating it yields CATSAPGTGGNEQYF.

The V and J genes are TRBV19 and TRBJ1-5; the match to TRBD1 covers 7 bases. V was clipped by 6 bases and J by 3 bases; unmatched bases: 2. The CDR3 loop spans 13 amino acids. Germline V gene sequence: CDR1 LNHDA, CDR2 SQIVND (reference sequence). Written as DNA, the CDR3 is TGTGCCAGTAGGGGACAGTACAATCAGCCCCAGCATTTT. Its translation is CASRGQYNQPQHF.

The genes are TRBV6-5 and TRBJ1-1; D is undetermined. This CDR3 spans 14 amino acids. The V and J ends lost 4 bases and 3 bases respectively, with 12 bases between them. The germline gives CDR1 MNHEY, CDR2 SVGAGI. The CDR3 nucleotides are TGTGCCAGCAGTTTTTTTAATATGGACACTGAAGCTTTCTTT. Its translation is CASSFFNMDTEAFF.

The rearrangement uses TRBV7-9 and TRBJ2-7; 13 nucleotides match TRBD2. The CDR3 has 16 amino acids. The J segment lost 2 bases and the V segment lost 4 bases, leaving 5 bases of the junction unmatched. Germline CDR1 is SEHNR and CDR2 is FQNEAQ (reference sequence). CDR3 sequence (DNA): TGTGCCAGCAGCTCGACTAGCGGGGGGAGTCCCTACGAGCAGTACTTC. It codes for CASSSTSGGSPYEQYF.

This sequence joins TRBV4-1 and TRBJ1-6, with a weak D call TRBD1 (5 bases). This CDR3 contains 16 residues. With 1 base removed from V and 10 bases from J, the gap between germline ends came to 17 bases. Germline CDR1 is MGHRA and CDR2 is YSYEKL. Here the CDR3 DNA reads TGCGCCAGCAGCCAAGTCCAAGGGGCGGTGAGGTCACCCCTCCACTTT. It yields the protein CASSQVQGAVRSPLHF.

J is TRBJ1-2 and V is TRBV7-9; TRBD1 aligns across 12 bases. The V gene's germline CDR1 is SEHNR and CDR2 FQNEAQ (reference sequence). Trimming removed 1 base from V and 6 bases from J; junction bases left unmatched: 6. The CDR3 is 16 amino acids. CDR3 nucleotide sequence: TGTGCCAGCAGCTTAGTTTCGGGACAGGGGGCCCATGGCTACACCTTC. Translated: CASSLVSGQGAHGYTF. The full variable domain, rest sourced from reference TRBV7-9 and TRBJ1-2, is DTGVSQNPRHKITKRGQNVTFRCDPISEHNRLYWYRQTLGQGPEFLTYFQNEAQLEKSRLLSDRFSAERPKGSFSTLEIQRTEQGDSAMYLCASSLVSGQGAHGYTFGSGTRLTVV.

This chain links TRBV7-2 with TRBJ1-4; 9 nucleotides match TRBD1. Germline assignment: CDR1 SGHTA and CDR2 FQGNSA. The CDR3 spans 12 residues. V was pared by 10 bases and J by 7 bases, with 4 bases of the junction left unmatched. The chain's CDR3 is CATRQGGEKLFF. Written as DNA, the CDR3 is TGTGCCACCCGACAGGGGGGTGAAAAACTGTTTTTT.

As for this clone: A read error may produce the germline difference seen at one junction end. The genes are TRBV2 and TRBJ1-2; D is perhaps TRBD1 (5 bases). Germline V lookup: CDR1 SNHLY, CDR2 FYNNEI. The CDR3 has 11 amino acids. The CDR3 DNA sequence: TGTGCCAGCCACTTATCCGGGACGGCTTACTTC. It codes for CASHLSGTAYF.

The chain is built from TRBV11-2 and TRBJ2-7; D is ambiguous. The CDR3 covers 13 residues. Trimming cost V 3 bases and J 0 bases, with 6 bases left between them. The germline V gene has CDR1 SGHAT and CDR2 FQNNGV. The CDR3 DNA is TGTGCCAGCAGCTTTCCAGTCTCCTACGAGCAGTACTTC. It translates to CASSFPVSYEQYF.

V usage is TRBV5-5 and J usage is TRBJ1-2, with 7 bases aligning to TRBD1. Per the germline V gene, CDR1 is SGHKS and CDR2 is YYEKEE (reference sequence). This CDR3 contains 14 residues. Germline trimming cut 4 bases from V and 0 bases from J; bases unmatched to any gene: 3. The DNA for the CDR3 is TGTGCCAGCAGCATACAGGGGACTAACTATGGCTACACCTTC. This gives the protein CASSIQGTNYGYTF. The variable domain in full, with the rest retrieved from reference TRBV5-5 and TRBJ1-2, is DAGVTQSPTHLIKTRGQQVTLRCSPISGHKSVSWYQQVLGQGPQFIFQYYEKEERGRGNFPDRFSARQFPNYSSELNVNALLLGDSALYLCASSIQGTNYGYTFGSGTRLTVV.

This clone was detected a few times. The chain combines TRBV7-2 with TRBJ1-3; 7 positions match TRBD1. The junction had 1 base not matched to a gene; V was cut back by 1 base and J by 4 bases. This CDR3 has 14 residues. Looked up from germline, CDR1 is SGHTA and CDR2 is FQGNSA. CDR3 bases: TGTGCCAGCAGCTTAGGAGGGGGCGGAAACACCATATATTTT. Translated, it gives CASSLGGGGNTIYF.

A word on this clone: This sample also contains other DNA sequences that code for the same CDR3. The chain uses TRBV4-2 and TRBJ1-1, with D unresolved. The germline V and J ends were trimmed by 0 bases and 2 bases, with 7 bases remaining between them. Germline V gene data show CDR1 as LGHNA and CDR2 as YNFKEQ. The CDR3 has 14 amino acids. The CDR3 here is CASSQDRGNTEAFF. CDR3 DNA sequence: TGTGCCAGCAGCCAAGATCGGGGTAACACTGAAGCTTTCTTT.

The rearrangement links TRBV7-9 to TRBJ1-6; 7 positions match TRBD1. V lost 5 bases, J lost 7 bases, and 5 bases stayed unmatched. The CDR3 totals 14 residues. The germline CDR1 and CDR2 sequences are SEHNR and FQNEAQ (reference sequence). CDR3 DNA: TGTGCCAGCAGCGCAGGACAGGCCAATTCACCCCTCCACTTT. It is translated as CASSAGQANSPLHF.

V and J are TRBV28 and TRBJ2-3, with 9 nucleotides matching TRBD1. Germline V CDR1 and CDR2: MDHEN, SYDVKM. Germline trimming cut 11 bases from V and 3 bases from J; bases unmatched to any gene: 9. This CDR3 comprises 14 residues. The CDR3 DNA follows: TGTGCCGGGGCGGGGACAGGGACAACAGATACGCAGTATTTT. It is translated as CAGAGTGTTDTQYF.

Only one count was recorded for this clone. The chain joins TRBV10-3 to TRBJ1-5, with TRBD1 matching over 10 bases. V gave up 4 bases and J gave up 5 bases; unmatched junction bases: 5. This CDR3 is 15 amino acids long. CDR1 and CDR2 (germline): ENHRY, SYGVKD. This chain's CDR3 is CAISVGGTGDQPQHF. The CDR3 DNA reads TGTGCCATCAGTGTTGGTGGGACAGGGGATCAGCCCCAGCATTTT.

This chain connects TRBV18 to TRBJ1-1; 7 nucleotides agree with TRBD1. Germline lookup yields CDR1 KGHSH and CDR2 LQKENI. This CDR3 has 13 residues. Germline trimming cut 4 bases from V and 8 bases from J; bases unmatched to any gene: 7. The CDR3 DNA is TGTGCCAGCTCACGTGACAGGGTCACGGAAGCTTTCTTT. It yields the protein CASSRDRVTEAFF.

This sequence joins TRBV12-5 and TRBJ1-6; D remains ambiguous. Germline V CDR1 and CDR2: LGHNT, FRNRAP. Trimming left V 0 bases short and J 5 bases short, with 5 bases between. The CDR3 is 14 amino acids. CDR3 DNA: TGTGCTAGTGGTTTGGTGCCTCATAATTCACCCCTCCACTTT. Encoded protein: CASGLVPHNSPLHF.

The chain is built from TRBV3-1 (or the pseudogene TRBV3-2) and TRBJ1-2, with D hard to call. V lost 0 bases, J lost 5 bases, and 10 bases lay in between. The CDR3 runs to 14 residues. Germline CDR1 reads LGHDT; CDR2 reads YNNKEL (reference sequence). The CDR3: CASSQDAADYGYTF. The DNA of the CDR3 is TGTGCCAGCAGCCAAGATGCAGCGGATTATGGCTACACCTTC.

The chain carries TRBV18 and TRBJ1-3; D gene unclear. The germline CDR1 and CDR2 sequences are KGHSH and LQKENI. The CDR3 extends over 14 amino acids. V shed 1 base and J shed 2 bases, with 6 bases lying between them. The CDR3 loop is CASSPREAGNTIYF. CDR3 DNA: TGTGCCAGCTCACCACGGGAGGCTGGAAACACCATATATTTT.